The T cell receptor (beta chain) under discussion was sequenced for a study of sequential checkpoint blockade in melanoma (dated by TCRdb to 2018 to 2020). Study-level background: Using 1:1 randomization, the trial assigned patients either to first-line nivolumab followed by ipilimumab (arm A) or to ipilimumab followed by nivolumab (arm B). Maintenance nivolumab came after each of the two trial sequences.

In the case of this clone: Its specific antigen is unknown. No base qualities exist here, and no much larger clone lies one base off it.

Broad study findings and their caveats: The response-prediction model combining TCR metrics and mutation burden needs validation in larger, independent patient cohorts.

TCRbeta CDR3 regions were immunosequenced from genomic DNA with the immunoSEQ Assay. Before high-throughput sequencing, genomic DNA was amplified using bias-controlled multiplex PCR. Concerning the study's data processing: To quantify the absolute abundance of each unique TCRbeta CDR3 region, the sequences were collapsed and filtered. Clonality was defined as 1 minus Pielou's evenness and was calculated using productive rearrangements only. A previously published method was used to identify clones whose frequencies were significantly greater in on-treatment samples than in baseline samples. What TCRdb holds here is the immuneACCESS table cut down to in-frame rearrangements. Part of the clones is not present; checked against another copy, under half of the missing clones reflect an unresolved V gene, and the others are unexplained. V and J calls and clone size are those listed in that table; D and trimming were worked out from the DNA. This sample is represented by 15,000 to 20,000 clones; roughly 72% of them were singletons. The top ten clonotypes cover about 37% of the sample.

The treatment or condition label, as the study defines it: randomized to nivolumab then ipilimumab (arm A) or the reverse (arm B). None of the trial patients had been given prior DNA-damaging chemotherapy. A FACS Aria II flow cytometer was used to sort live CD3+CD8+ cells that were negative for CD19 and CD56 from thawed PBMCs. Samples came from patients with melanoma in CheckMate 064, a randomized, open-label phase II trial of sequential checkpoint blockade. Peripheral blood mononuclear cells were obtained through leukapheresis, purified using Ficoll-Paque, and frozen in human serum containing approximately 10% DMSO. Immediately after sorting, the purity of the sorted blood CD3+CD8+ cells was confirmed to be >95%, and DNA was then extracted. Relative to germline, V is 1 base shorter and J is 3 bases shorter, with 8 bases between their ends. The CDR3 goes from the cysteine to the phenylalanine over 13 residues. The only DNA kept is the CDR3, 39 bases in frame from the first base. CDR1 SGHRS and CDR2 YFSETQ were looked up in the germline V gene.

The clonotype was recovered from a human donor with melanoma. The source material was CD8+ T cells sorted from blood (inferred from file names), sampled from a patient given nivolumab and ipilimumab in sequence. The chain was built from TRBV5-1 and TRBJ2-7; TRBD2 is a weak D gene call, 5 bases matching. Here the CDR3 is given as CASSLTLGYEQYF. Here is the DNA: TGCGCCAGCAGCTTGACACTAGGCTACGAGCAGTACTTC.